This T cell receptor (beta chain) was obtained from a study of beta chain features in type 1 diabetes. Study results and caveats: In every one of the four CD4+ subsets, TCRB CDR3s were moderately but significantly shorter in Type 1 diabetes patients.

V was pared by 8 bases and J by 8 bases, with 13 bases of the junction left unmatched. This CDR3 has 14 residues. The germline V gene has CDR1 MDHEN and CDR2 SYDVKM. Isolated RNA was reverse transcribed in full, so expressed TCRB transcripts were sequenced. Generated by immunoSEQ multiplex PCR, the TCRdb table keeps only in-frame clones and is missing some. The sample gives a few hundred thousand clones, around 10% of which show up once; about 0.6% is in the top ten. This clone has only a few counts. Its antigen remains unidentified. The origin of this receptor is a man under 40 with type 1 diabetes. The rearrangement joins TRBV28 to TRBJ2-7, with 9 bases lining up with TRBD2. The sequencing input was central memory CD4+ T cells from blood. CDR3 nucleotides: TGTGCCAGCTCCGGCTTCGGTAGCGGGAGCCAGCAGTACTTC. This translates into CASSGFGSGSQQYF.